This TCR beta chain derives from a study of radiation and T cells in renal cell carcinoma. Documented time point: blood 4 weeks post-SBRT, at nephrectomy. Treatment of the sample: 15 Gy SBRT to primary tumor, nephrectomy 4 weeks later. This renal cell carcinoma was of the clear cell type. In regard to this clone: Antigen specificity is unknown.

Study-wide results and limits: Top tumor clonotypes rose in blood 2 weeks post-radiation, then contracted.

CDR1 is SEHNR, CDR2 FQNEAQ, per germline (reference sequence). Deletions cut 5 bases from V and 2 bases from J, with 21 bases between. The CDR3 covers 17 residues. Here immunoSEQ multiplex PCR was the method, and the copy in TCRdb shows in-frame clones only, minus some. The sample contains about 83,000 clones, roughly 83% of which appear only once. V and J are TRBV7-9 and TRBJ2-5; D perhaps matches TRBD1 (6 bases). Material: blood, obtained from a patient whose treatment included radiotherapy and nephrectomy. This TCR was recovered from an older woman with renal cell carcinoma. The CDR3 DNA sequence: TGTGCCAGCAGCCCGGCCCTCGACAGGACAATTCAAGAGACCCAGTACTTC. Protein product: CASSPALDRTIQETQYF.